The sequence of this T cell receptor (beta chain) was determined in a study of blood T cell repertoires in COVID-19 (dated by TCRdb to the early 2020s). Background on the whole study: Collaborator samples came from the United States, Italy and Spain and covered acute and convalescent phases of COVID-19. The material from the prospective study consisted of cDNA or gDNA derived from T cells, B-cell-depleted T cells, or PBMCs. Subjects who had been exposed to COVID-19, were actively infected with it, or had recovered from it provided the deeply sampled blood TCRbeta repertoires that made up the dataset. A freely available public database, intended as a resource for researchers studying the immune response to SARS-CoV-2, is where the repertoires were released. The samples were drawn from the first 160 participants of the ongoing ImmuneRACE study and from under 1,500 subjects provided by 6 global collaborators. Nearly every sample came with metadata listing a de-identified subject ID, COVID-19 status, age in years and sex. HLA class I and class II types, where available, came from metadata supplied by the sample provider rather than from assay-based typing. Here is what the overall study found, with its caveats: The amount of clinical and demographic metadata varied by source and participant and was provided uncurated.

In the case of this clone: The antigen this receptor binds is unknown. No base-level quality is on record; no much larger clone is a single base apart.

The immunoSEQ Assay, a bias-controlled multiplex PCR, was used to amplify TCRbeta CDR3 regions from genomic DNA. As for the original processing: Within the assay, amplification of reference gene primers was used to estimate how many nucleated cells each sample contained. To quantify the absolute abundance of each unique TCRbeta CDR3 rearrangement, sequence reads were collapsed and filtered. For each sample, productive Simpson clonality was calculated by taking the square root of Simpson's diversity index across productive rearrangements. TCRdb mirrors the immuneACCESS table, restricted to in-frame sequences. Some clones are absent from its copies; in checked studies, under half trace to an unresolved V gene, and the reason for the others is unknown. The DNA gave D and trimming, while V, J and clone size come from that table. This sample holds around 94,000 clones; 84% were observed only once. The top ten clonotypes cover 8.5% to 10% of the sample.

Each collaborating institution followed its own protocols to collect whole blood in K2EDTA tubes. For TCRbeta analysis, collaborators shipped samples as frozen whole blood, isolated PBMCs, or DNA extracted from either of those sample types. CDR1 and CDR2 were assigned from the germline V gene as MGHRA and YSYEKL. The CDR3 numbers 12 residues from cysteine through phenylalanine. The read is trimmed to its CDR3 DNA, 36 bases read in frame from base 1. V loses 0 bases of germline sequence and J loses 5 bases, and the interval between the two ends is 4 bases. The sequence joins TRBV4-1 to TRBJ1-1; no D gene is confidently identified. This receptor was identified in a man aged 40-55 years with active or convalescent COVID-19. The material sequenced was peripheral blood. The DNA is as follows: TGCGCCAGCAGCCAAGATAGAACTGAAGCTTTCTTT. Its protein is CASSQDRTEAFF.